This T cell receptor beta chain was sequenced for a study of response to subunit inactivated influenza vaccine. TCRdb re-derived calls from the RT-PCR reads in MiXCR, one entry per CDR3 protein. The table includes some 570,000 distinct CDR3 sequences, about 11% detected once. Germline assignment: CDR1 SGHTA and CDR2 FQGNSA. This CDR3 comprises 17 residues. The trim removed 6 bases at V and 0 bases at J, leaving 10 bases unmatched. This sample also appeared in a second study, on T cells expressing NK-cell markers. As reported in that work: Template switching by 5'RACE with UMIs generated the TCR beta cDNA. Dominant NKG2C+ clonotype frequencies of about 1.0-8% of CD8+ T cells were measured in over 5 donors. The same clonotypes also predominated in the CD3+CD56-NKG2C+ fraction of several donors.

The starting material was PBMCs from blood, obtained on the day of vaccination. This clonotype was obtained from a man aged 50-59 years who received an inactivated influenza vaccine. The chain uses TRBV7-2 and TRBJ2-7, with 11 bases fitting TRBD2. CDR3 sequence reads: CASSRRASGGISYEQYF. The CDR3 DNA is TGTGCCAGCAGTAGACGGGCTAGCGGGGGGATCTCCTACGAGCAGTACTTC.